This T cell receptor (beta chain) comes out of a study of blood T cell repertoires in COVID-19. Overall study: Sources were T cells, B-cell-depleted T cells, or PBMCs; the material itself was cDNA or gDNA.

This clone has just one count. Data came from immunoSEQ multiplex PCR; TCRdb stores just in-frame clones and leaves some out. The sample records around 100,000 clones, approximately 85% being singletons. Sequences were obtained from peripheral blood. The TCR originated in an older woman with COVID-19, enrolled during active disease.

DNA for the CDR3: TGCGCCAGCAGTGAGGGACAGGGGCTGGCCGGGGAGCTGTTTTTT. It specifies CASSEGQGLAGELFF. The chain is built from TRBV10-1 and TRBJ2-2; 9 nucleotides match TRBD1. The V gene end was trimmed by 2 bases and the J gene end by 6 bases; junction bases not matched to a gene: 4. The CDR3 is 15 amino acids. CDR1 WNHNN and CDR2 SYGVQD come from the germline V gene (reference sequence).